The sequence of this T cell receptor (beta chain) was determined in a study of metastatic and nonmetastatic thyroid tumors. Study details: Malignant thyroid and benign thyroid patients provided blood and tumor or nodule tissue whose repertoires were compared.

Prior to thyroid surgery, none of the patients had received any treatment. Ten or more counts support this clone. Its antigen is undetermined. Findings and caveats of the study: Relative to benign nodules, malignant thyroid tumors were reportedly characterized by significantly elevated TCR beta diversity in blood and tumor.

In the original analysis: A distant-metastasis classifier for papillary thyroid cancer was built using CDR3 differences across clinicopathological groups. TCRdb ran MiXCR on the PCR reads. TCRdb assigned the V and J calls; the authors' analysis was not used. The sample has roughly 19,000 clones; 22% are singletons. This clonotype was sampled from a male donor with papillary thyroid cancer or a benign thyroid nodule (not recorded which). Some clones in this sample may be carry-over from other donors' samples. Sequencing was performed on tumor tissue.

This CDR3 reads CASSVRTSGQNEQFF. The CDR3 bases are TGTGCCAGCAGCGTTAGGACTAGCGGCCAGAATGAGCAGTTCTTC. This chain joins TRBV9 and TRBJ2-1; TRBD2 matches 10 bases. Trimming took 2 bases from V and 7 from J; bases not matched to a gene: 6. The CDR3 is 15 residues long. Per germline, CDR1 SGDLS and CDR2 YYNGEE.